A single sample is the source of the 21 T cell receptor beta chains below, sequenced in a study of glioma-infiltrating T cells after dendritic cell vaccination. Sequenced by immunoSEQ multiplex PCR; TCRdb stores in-frame clones only, minus some. This sample yields fewer than 50,000 clones, of which over 75% are seen a single time; 11% belongs to the top ten. The sequences come from blood, collected before dendritic cell vaccination. These receptors were collected from a human donor with glioblastoma.

The chain recombines TRBV10-3 with TRBJ2-7; D unclear. V was clipped by 4 bases and J by 1 base, with 8 bases between them. The CDR3 is 13 residues long. Per germline, CDR1 ENHRY and CDR2 SYGVKD. This CDR3 reads CAISGPSSYEQYF. The CDR3 DNA reads TGTGCCATCAGTGGGCCCAGTTCCTACGAGCAGTACTTC.

The genes are TRBV6-5 and TRBJ2-7; 9 nucleotides match TRBD1. The CDR3 contains 14 residues. The V segment lost 6 bases and the J segment 6 bases; nucleotides outside the gene matches: 9. CDR1 MNHEY and CDR2 SVGAGI come from the germline V gene. The CDR3: CASSRGQGITEQYF. The CDR3 DNA is TGTGCCAGCAGCCGCGGACAGGGGATCACCGAGCAGTACTTC.

This sequence joins TRBV5-1 and TRBJ2-3; D gene ambiguous. Germline loops: CDR1 SGHRS, CDR2 YFSETQ. CDR3 size: 12 residues. Trimming cost V 4 bases and J 2 bases, with 5 bases left between them. CDR3 bases: TGCGCCAGCAGCCCTTCCACAGATACGCAGTATTTT. It codes for CASSPSTDTQYF. The full variable domain, completed using reference TRBV5-1 and TRBJ2-3, is KAGVTQTPRYLIKTRGQQVTLSCSPISGHRSVSWYQQTPGQGLQFLFEYFSETQRNKGNFPGRFSGRQFSNSRSEMNVSTLELGDSALYLCASSPSTDTQYFGPGTRLTVL.

V gene TRBV7-9 combines with J gene TRBJ1-4, with 10 bases identical to TRBD1. This CDR3 region has 15 residues. The germline V gene has CDR1 SEHNR and CDR2 FQNEAQ (reference sequence). The trim removed 1 base at V and 10 bases at J, leaving 6 bases unmatched. DNA of the CDR3: TGTGCCAGCAGCTTAGATCGGACAGGGGGTGGAAAACTGTTTTTT. Its protein product is CASSLDRTGGGKLFF.

Here the CDR3 DNA reads TGTGCCAGCAGCTTGTTTTTAAGCGGGAGTTTTGATACGCAGTATTTT. It yields the protein CASSLFLSGSFDTQYF. This chain links TRBV5-4 with TRBJ2-3; 8 nucleotides align to TRBD2. After removal of 1 base from V and 6 bases from J, the junction contained 10 bases not matched to a gene. This CDR3 is 16 amino acids long. Looked up from germline, CDR1 is SGHNT and CDR2 is YYREEE (reference sequence).

In DNA form, the CDR3 reads TGTGCCAGCAGCTTCGATGTAGCACAAACTAACTATGGCTACACCTTC. This sequence encodes CASSFDVAQTNYGYTF. This rearrangement joins TRBV11-2 to TRBJ1-2; D is uncertain. Germline V lookup: CDR1 SGHAT, CDR2 FQNNGV. V lost 3 bases to trimming and J lost 0 bases, with 14 bases between them. CDR3 length: 16 amino acids.

A few counts support this clone. The rearrangement joins TRBV5-8 to TRBJ1-2, with D possibly matching TRBD1 (6 bases). Trimming pared 1 base from V and 3 bases from J, leaving 16 bases between. The CDR3 contains 16 residues. The V gene's germline CDR1 is SGHTS and CDR2 YDEGEE. The CDR3 nucleotides are TGTGCCAGCAGCTTGCGCTCCCAGGGGCTAGACTATGGCTACACCTTC. The encoded protein is CASSLRSQGLDYGYTF.

This chain joins TRBV11-1 and TRBJ1-2; 8 nucleotides line up with TRBD1. Trimming cost V 3 bases and J 8 bases; bases outside gene matches: 8. The V gene's germline CDR1 is SGHAT and CDR2 FQDESV (reference sequence). The CDR3 contains 14 residues. The CDR3 DNA reads as TGTGCCAGCAGCTTCGACGGCAGGGGGCGGGGCTACACCTTC. It is translated as CASSFDGRGRGYTF.

The rearrangement joins TRBV6-5 to TRBJ1-2; D might be TRBD1 (6 bases). The V end was cut by 7 bases, the J end by 4 bases, with 16 bases between. The V gene's germline CDR1 is MNHEY and CDR2 SVGAGI. The CDR3 contains 14 residues. As DNA, the CDR3 is TGTGCCAGCACCGAGTCGGGGGGCAGCTATGGCTACACCTTC. It encodes CASTESGGSYGYTF.

V usage is TRBV5-1 and J usage is TRBJ2-3, with 10 bases that match TRBD2. This CDR3 is 17 amino acids long. The V and J ends lost 1 base and 0 bases, in that order; junction bases with no gene match: 5. The germline gives CDR1 SGHRS, CDR2 YFSETQ. CDR3 in DNA: TGCGCCAGCAGCTTGTCCGGGACTAGCGCAAGCACAGATACGCAGTATTTT. It specifies CASSLSGTSASTDTQYF.

The V call is TRBV7-9, the J call TRBJ2-7; unclear D gene. Trimming shortened V by 0 bases and J by 6 bases, and 12 bases separated the two germline ends. CDR1 SEHNR and CDR2 FQNEAQ come from the germline V gene (reference sequence). This CDR3 region has 14 residues. This CDR3 reads CASSLAPPPGEQYF. The CDR3 nucleotides read TGTGCCAGCAGCTTAGCCCCCCCGCCGGGCGAGCAGTACTTC.

This sequence joins TRBV7-3 and TRBJ2-1; tentatively, D is TRBD2 (5 bases). The CDR3 is 14 amino acids. V gave up 3 bases and J gave up 4 bases, with 10 bases separating them. Germline CDR1 reads SGHTA; CDR2 reads FQGTGA. For the CDR3, the DNA is TGTGCCAGCAGCTTTGGAGGCAATTACAATGAGCAGTTCTTC. Translating it yields CASSFGGNYNEQFF.

The chain uses TRBV6-5 and TRBJ1-1; 7 nucleotides align to TRBD1. This CDR3 is built from 14 residues. V was pared by 6 bases and J by 4 bases, with 8 bases of the junction left unmatched. CDR1 is MNHEY and CDR2 is SVGAGI in the germline V gene. The CDR3 is CASSYRGLGTEAFF. The CDR3 DNA reads TGTGCCAGCAGCTACAGGGGACTGGGCACTGAAGCTTTCTTT.

The rearrangement uses TRBV6-5 and TRBJ2-7; D is possibly TRBD2 (5 bases). The V end was cut by 2 bases, the J end by 2 bases, with 10 bases between. CDR3 length equals 14 residues. Germline V gene sequence: CDR1 MNHEY, CDR2 SVGAGI. CDR3 loop: CASSYRTGAYEQYF. The CDR3 nucleotides read TGTGCCAGCAGTTACCGGACTGGCGCCTACGAGCAGTACTTC.

Here the CDR3 reads CASSSRGGNYGYTF. The CDR3 region has the DNA TGTGCCAGCAGTTCGCGGGGGGGGAACTATGGCTACACCTTC. This chain uses TRBV25-1 with TRBJ1-2; possibly TRBD1 for D (5 bases). The germline V gene has CDR1 MGHDK and CDR2 SYGVNS. The length of the CDR3 is 14 residues. V dropped 5 bases and J dropped 2 bases, with 12 bases sitting between them.

The chain uses TRBV10-3 and TRBJ1-2, with D possibly TRBD1 on 6 matching bases. This CDR3 is 13 amino acids long. Between the trimmed V and J ends, which lost 6 bases and 8 bases, there was a span of 16 bases. Germline V CDR1 and CDR2: ENHRY, SYGVKD. The CDR3 loop is CAISGQTQGGYTF. The CDR3 nucleotides read TGTGCCATCAGCGGACAGACCCAGGGGGGCTACACCTTC.

The J gene is TRBJ1-1, the V gene TRBV27, with 8 bases lining up with TRBD1. This CDR3 comprises 17 residues. The ends lost 7 bases at V and 0 bases at J; junction bases unmatched: 13. CDR1 is MNHEY and CDR2 is SMNVEV in the germline V gene (reference sequence). CDR3 DNA sequence: TGTGCCAGCACCACAAGGGCACAGGGGGGAATGAACACTGAAGCTTTCTTT. Residues: CASTTRAQGGMNTEAFF.

V is TRBV5-1 and J is TRBJ2-7; D not certain. Germline CDR1 is SGHRS and CDR2 is YFSETQ. The V gene lost 2 bases and the J gene lost 2 bases, with 17 bases spanning the gap. This CDR3 contains 16 residues. The CDR3 coding sequence is TGCGCCAGCAGCTTTTTCGAGGCCGCCCCAACCTACGAGCAGTACTTC. Its protein is CASSFFEAAPTYEQYF.

The chain links TRBV19 to TRBJ1-1, with 8 positions matching TRBD1. The CDR3 extends over 17 amino acids. With 5 bases clipped from V and 0 bases from J, the junction kept 11 bases outside the gene matches. CDR1 and CDR2 from the germline V gene are LNHDA and SQIVND (reference sequence). CDR3 in amino acids: CASSRENRGTLNTEAFF. The CDR3, as DNA: TGTGCCAGTAGTCGGGAGAACAGGGGGACCTTGAACACTGAAGCTTTCTTT.

The chain employs TRBV5-1 and TRBJ2-3; 13 bases align to TRBD2. The V gene end was trimmed by 2 bases and the J gene end by 6 bases; junction bases not matched to a gene: 6. CDR3 length: 16 amino acids. The V gene's germline CDR1 is SGHRS and CDR2 YFSETQ. CDR3 sequence (DNA): TGCGCCAGCAGCTTCGGACTAGCGGGGGAGGGTGATACGCAGTATTTT. This gives the protein CASSFGLAGEGDTQYF. The full variable domain, rest sourced from reference TRBV5-1 and TRBJ2-3, is KAGVTQTPRYLIKTRGQQVTLSCSPISGHRSVSWYQQTPGQGLQFLFEYFSETQRNKGNFPGRFSGRQFSNSRSEMNVSTLELGDSALYLCASSFGLAGEGDTQYFGPGTRLTVL.

V gene TRBV21-1 combines with J gene TRBJ2-7; TRBD2 is taken as the D call from the table, unchecked against the DNA. TRBV21-1 is a known pseudogene. The CDR3 is 14 residues long. CDR3 amino acids: CASSKASRGYEQYF. DNA for the CDR3: TGTGCCAGCAGCAAGGCTAGCCGGGGGTACGAGCAGTACTTC.